This T cell receptor (beta chain) was identified in a study of radiation and T cells in renal cell carcinoma. Overall study: Nephrectomy followed 15 Gy stereotactic body radiation by 4 weeks.

Time point defined: blood 2 weeks post-SBRT. Treatment specified: 15 Gy SBRT to primary tumor, nephrectomy 4 weeks later. Serial blood draws occurred at baseline and 2 and 4 weeks post-SBRT. This renal cell carcinoma was of the clear cell type. Germline V gene lookup returns CDR1 SGHKS and CDR2 YYEKEE (reference sequence). Trimming removed 0 bases at V and 0 bases at J, with 5 bases between. The CDR3 is 14 residues long. Regarding the study as a whole: Top tumor clonotypes rose in blood 2 weeks post-radiation, then contracted.

TCRdb keeps only in-frame clones here, not all; method: immunoSEQ multiplex PCR. This sample has tens of thousands of clones, with around 86% found just once. Notes on this clone: The antigen is not known.

The sequence came from a woman aged 45-60 years with renal cell carcinoma. This sequence joins TRBV5-5 and TRBJ2-3; D is ambiguous. Specimen: blood, collected from a patient whose treatment included radiotherapy and nephrectomy. The CDR3 is CASSLADSTDTQYF. In nucleotides, the CDR3 is TGTGCCAGCAGCTTGGCGGACAGCACAGATACGCAGTATTTT.